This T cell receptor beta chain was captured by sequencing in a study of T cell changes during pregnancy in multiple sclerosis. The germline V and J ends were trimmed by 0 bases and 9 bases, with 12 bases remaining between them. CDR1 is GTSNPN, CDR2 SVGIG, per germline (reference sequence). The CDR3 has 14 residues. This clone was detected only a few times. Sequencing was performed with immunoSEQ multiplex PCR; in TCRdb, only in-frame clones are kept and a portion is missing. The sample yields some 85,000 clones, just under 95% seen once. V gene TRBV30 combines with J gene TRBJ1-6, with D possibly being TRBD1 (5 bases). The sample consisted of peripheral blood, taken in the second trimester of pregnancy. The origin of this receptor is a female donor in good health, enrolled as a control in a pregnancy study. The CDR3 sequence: CAWSVGGVSSPLHF. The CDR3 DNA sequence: TGTGCCTGGAGTGTTGGAGGGGTGAGTTCACCCCTCCACTTT.